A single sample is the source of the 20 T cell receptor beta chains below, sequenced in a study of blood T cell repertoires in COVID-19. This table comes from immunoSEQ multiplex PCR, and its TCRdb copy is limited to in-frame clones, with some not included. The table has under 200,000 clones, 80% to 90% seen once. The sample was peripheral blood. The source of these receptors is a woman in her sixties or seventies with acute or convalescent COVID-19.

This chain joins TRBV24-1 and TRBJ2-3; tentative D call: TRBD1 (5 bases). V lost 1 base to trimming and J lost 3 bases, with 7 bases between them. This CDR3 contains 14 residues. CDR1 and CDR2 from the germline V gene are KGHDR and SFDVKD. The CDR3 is CATSDFQGTDTQYF. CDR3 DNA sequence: TGTGCCACCAGTGATTTTCAGGGAACAGATACGCAGTATTTT.

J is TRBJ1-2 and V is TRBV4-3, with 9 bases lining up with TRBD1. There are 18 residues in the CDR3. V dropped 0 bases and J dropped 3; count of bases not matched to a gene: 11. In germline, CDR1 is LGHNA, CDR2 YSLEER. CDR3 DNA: TGCGCCAGCAGCCAAGATCTCCCCGGACAGGGGCGAGACTATGGCTACACCTTC. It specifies CASSQDLPGQGRDYGYTF.

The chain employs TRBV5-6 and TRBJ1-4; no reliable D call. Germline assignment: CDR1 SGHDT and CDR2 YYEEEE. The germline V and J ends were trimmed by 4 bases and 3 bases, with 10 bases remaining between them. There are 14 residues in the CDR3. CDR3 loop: CASSRGSSNEKLFF. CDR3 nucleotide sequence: TGTGCCAGCAGCCGGGGAAGTTCTAATGAAAAACTGTTTTTT.

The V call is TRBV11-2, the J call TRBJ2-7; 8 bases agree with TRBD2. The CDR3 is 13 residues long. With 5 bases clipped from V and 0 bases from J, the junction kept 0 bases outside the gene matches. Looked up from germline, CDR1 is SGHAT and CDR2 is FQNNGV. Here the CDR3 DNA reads TGTGCCAGCAGCCTAGCGGGCTCCTACGAGCAGTACTTC. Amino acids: CASSLAGSYEQYF.

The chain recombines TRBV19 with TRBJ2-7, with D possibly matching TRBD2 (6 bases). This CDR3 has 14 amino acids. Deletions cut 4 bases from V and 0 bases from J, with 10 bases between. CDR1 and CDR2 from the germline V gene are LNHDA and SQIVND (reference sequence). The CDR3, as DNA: TGTGCCAGTAGTACGGACTACCCCTCCTACGAGCAGTACTTC. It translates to CASSTDYPSYEQYF.

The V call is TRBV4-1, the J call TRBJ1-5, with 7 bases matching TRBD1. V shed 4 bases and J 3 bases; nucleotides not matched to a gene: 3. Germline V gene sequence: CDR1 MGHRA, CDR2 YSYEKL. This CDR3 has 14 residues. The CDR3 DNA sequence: TGCGCCAGCAGCCTAACAGGGGACAATCAGCCCCAGCATTTT. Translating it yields CASSLTGDNQPQHF.

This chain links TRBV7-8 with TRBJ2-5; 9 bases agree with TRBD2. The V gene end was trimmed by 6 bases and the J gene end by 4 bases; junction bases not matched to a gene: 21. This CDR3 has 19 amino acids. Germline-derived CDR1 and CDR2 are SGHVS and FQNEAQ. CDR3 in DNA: TGTGCCAGCAGTTTAAAAAGGGTAGCGGGGGCTACTAGGGGAGAGACCCAGTACTTC. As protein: CASSLKRVAGATRGETQYF.

CDR3 region: CASSLGGIQHGYTF. In DNA, the CDR3 is TGCGCCAGCAGCTTGGGCGGGATCCAGCATGGCTACACCTTC. The chain combines TRBV5-1 with TRBJ1-2; unclear D gene. Trimming took 0 bases from V and 6 from J, leaving 12 bases between them. The CDR3 length is 14 residues. Germline V gene data show CDR1 as SGHRS and CDR2 as YFSETQ.

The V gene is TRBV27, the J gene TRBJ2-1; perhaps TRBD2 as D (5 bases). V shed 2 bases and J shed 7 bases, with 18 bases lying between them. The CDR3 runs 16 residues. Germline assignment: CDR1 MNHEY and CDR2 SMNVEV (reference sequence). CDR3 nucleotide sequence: TGTGCCAGCAGTTTAGGAGGCCGGCTCGTCTGGAATGAGCAGTTCTTC. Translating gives CASSLGGRLVWNEQFF.

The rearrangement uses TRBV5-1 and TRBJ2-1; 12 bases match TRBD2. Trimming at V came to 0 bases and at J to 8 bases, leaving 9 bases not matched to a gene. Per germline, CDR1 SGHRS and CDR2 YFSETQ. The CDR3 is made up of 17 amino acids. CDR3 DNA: TGCGCCAGCAGCTTGGCGTGGGCTAGCGGGGGGGCTGATGAGCAGTTCTTC. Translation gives CASSLAWASGGADEQFF.

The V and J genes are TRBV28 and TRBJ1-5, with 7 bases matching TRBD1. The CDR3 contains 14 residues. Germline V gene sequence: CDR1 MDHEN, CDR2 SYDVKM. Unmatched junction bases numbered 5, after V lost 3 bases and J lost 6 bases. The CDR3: CASSLGTASQPQHF. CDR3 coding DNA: TGTGCCAGCAGTTTGGGGACAGCAAGTCAGCCCCAGCATTTT.

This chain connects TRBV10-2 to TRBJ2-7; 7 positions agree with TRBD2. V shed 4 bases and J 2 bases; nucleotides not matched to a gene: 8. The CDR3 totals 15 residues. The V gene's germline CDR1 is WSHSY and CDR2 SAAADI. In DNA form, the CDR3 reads TGCGCCAGCAGTGTGGCTAGCGGCGGACCCTACGAGCAGTACTTC. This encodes CASSVASGGPYEQYF.

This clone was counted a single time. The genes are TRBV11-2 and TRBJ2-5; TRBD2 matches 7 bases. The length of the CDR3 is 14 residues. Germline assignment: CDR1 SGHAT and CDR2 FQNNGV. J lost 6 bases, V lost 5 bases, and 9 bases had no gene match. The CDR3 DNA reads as TGTGCCAGCAGCCTGGGGGGGGTGTACCAGACCCAGTACTTC. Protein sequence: CASSLGGVYQTQYF.

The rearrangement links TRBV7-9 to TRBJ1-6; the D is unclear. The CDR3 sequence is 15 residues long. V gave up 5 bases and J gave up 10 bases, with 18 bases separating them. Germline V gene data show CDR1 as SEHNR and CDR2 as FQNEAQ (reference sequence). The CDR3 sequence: CASSAAGSQTSPLHF. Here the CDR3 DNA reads TGTGCCAGCAGCGCTGCCGGGAGTCAGACGTCACCCCTCCACTTT.

CDR3 nucleotide sequence: TGTGCCACCAGCAGCGGGACAGGGCTAGGCTACACCTTC. Residues: CATSSGTGLGYTF. V usage is TRBV15 and J usage is TRBJ1-2, with TRBD1 identical over 9 bases. The germline V gene encodes CDR1 LNHNV and CDR2 YYDKDF (reference sequence). CDR3 size: 13 residues. J lost 8 bases, V lost 3 bases, and 4 bases had no gene match.

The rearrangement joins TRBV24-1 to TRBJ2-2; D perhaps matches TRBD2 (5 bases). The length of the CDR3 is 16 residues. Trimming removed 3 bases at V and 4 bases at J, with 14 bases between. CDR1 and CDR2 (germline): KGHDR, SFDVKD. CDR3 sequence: CATSDPRAGFTGELFF. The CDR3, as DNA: TGTGCCACCAGTGATCCGCGGGCCGGCTTCACCGGGGAGCTGTTTTTT.

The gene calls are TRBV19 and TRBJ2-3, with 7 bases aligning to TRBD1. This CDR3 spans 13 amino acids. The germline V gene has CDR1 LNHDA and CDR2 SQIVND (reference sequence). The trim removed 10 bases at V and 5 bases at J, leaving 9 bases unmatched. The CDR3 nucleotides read TGTGCCACCCAACGGGACAGCCAAGATACGCAGTATTTT. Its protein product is CATQRDSQDTQYF. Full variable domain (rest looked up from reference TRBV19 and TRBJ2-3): DGGITQSPKYLFRKEGQNVTLSCEQNLNHDAMYWYRQDPGQGLRLIYYSQIVNDFQKGDIAEGYSVSREKKESFPLTVTSAQKNPTAFYLCATQRDSQDTQYFGPGTRLTVL.

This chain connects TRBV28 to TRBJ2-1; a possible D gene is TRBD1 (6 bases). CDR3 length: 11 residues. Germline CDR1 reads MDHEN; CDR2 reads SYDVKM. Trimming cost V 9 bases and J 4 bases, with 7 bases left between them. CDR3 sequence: CASGQYNEQFF. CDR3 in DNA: TGTGCCAGTGGACAGTACAATGAGCAGTTCTTC.

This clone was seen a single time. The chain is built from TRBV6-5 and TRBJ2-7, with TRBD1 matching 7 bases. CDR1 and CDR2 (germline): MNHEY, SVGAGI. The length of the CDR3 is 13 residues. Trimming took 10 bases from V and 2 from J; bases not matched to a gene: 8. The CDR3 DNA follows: TGTGCCACTACATCTGGGACAGCCTACGAGCAGTACTTC. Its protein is CATTSGTAYEQYF.

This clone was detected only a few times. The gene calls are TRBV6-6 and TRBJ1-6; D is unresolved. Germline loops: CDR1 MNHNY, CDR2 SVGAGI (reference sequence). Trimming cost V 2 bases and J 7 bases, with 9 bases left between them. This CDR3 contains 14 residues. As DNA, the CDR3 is TGTGCCAGCAGTTACACTGCCGTGAATTCACCCCTCCACTTT. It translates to CASSYTAVNSPLHF.